The T cell receptor beta chain described here comes from a study of cytomegalovirus exposure and HLA in healthy donors. At the level of the study: An analysis done earlier identified some 120 million unique TCR beta sequences from about 180 million T cells. A data release that came early held some 79 million unique TCRs from HLA-typed donors. Findings and limits, study-wide: It was reported that TCR beta sequences correctly inferred the HLA-A and HLA-B alleles for most subjects. Investigators reported 150 to 200 TCR beta chains as tied to cytomegalovirus.

The junction had 12 bases not matched to a gene; V was cut back by 3 bases and J by 3 bases. There are 18 residues in the CDR3. CDR1 and CDR2 (germline): SEHNR, FQNEAQ (reference sequence). This clone was detected only a few times. Its antigen is still unknown. The PCR used 60 Vbeta and 13 Jbeta primers. Method: immunoSEQ multiplex PCR; TCRdb's copy keeps in-frame clones and lacks some. Among around 140,000 clones listed, 65% to 85% were seen once. Sequencing was done on a sample of PBMCs. This chain links TRBV7-9 with TRBJ2-1; the match to TRBD1 covers 9 bases. The sequence was obtained from a man in his thirties or forties in good health and CMV-seronegative. CDR3 DNA: TGTGCCAGCAGCTTTAGGAACAGGGGGCATAGAAGCTACAATGAGCAGTTCTTC. Protein sequence: CASSFRNRGHRSYNEQFF. Drawing the rest from reference TRBV7-9 and TRBJ2-1, the complete variable domain is DTGVSQNPRHKITKRGQNVTFRCDPISEHNRLYWYRQTLGQGPEFLTYFQNEAQLEKSRLLSDRFSAERPKGSFSTLEIQRTEQGDSAMYLCASSFRNRGHRSYNEQFFGPGTRLTVL.